Each of the 9 T cell receptor beta chains below was sequenced from the same sample in a study of tumor and adjacent non-tumor tissue in lung cancer. A modified ARM-PCR protocol with three rounds of nested PCR amplified TCRbeta. MiXCR, run by TCRdb on the multiplex PCR reads, gives a single entry per CDR3 protein. The repertoire holds tens of thousands of distinct CDR3 sequences, with under 80% as singletons. The template was RNA from unsorted bulk tissue. Input material: lung tumor tissue. These receptors originate from a woman aged 45-65 years with non-small cell lung cancer.

On this clonotype: Being one base from a much bigger clone, this may be a read error. The J gene is TRBJ2-7, the V gene TRBV5-8; 7 bases align to TRBD1. Germline-derived CDR1 and CDR2 are SGHTS and YDEGEE. The CDR3 runs 16 residues. J was trimmed by 2 bases and V by 4 bases; bases with no gene match: 12. In DNA form, the CDR3 reads TGTGCCAGCAGCCCTTTTTCCGGGACAGCCACCTACGAGCAGTACTTC. Its protein product is CASSPFSGTATYEQYF.

For this clonotype: One end of the junction is discordant with germline, which a read error may explain. This sequence joins TRBV10-3 and TRBJ1-3; D unresolved. The CDR3 runs 14 residues. Germline V gene lookup returns CDR1 ENHRY and CDR2 SYGVKD. As DNA, the CDR3 is TGTGCCATCATTGGCCGGAGCTCTGGAAAGACCATATATTTT. It specifies CAIIGRSSGKTIYF.

Concerning this clonotype: A much larger clone differs from this one at a single base, so this may be a read error. The chain joins TRBV28 to TRBJ1-1; the D gene is possibly TRBD1 (5 bases). This CDR3 is built from 13 residues. Germline loops: CDR1 MDHEN, CDR2 SYDVKM. CDR3 in amino acids: CTSMRGSLTEAFF. In nucleotides, the CDR3 is TGTACCAGCATGAGGGGCTCACTCACTGAAGCTTTCTTT.

A word on this clonotype: Its ends do not fully match the called genes, so a read error is possible. V and J are TRBV10-3 and TRBJ2-5; D is unresolved. The CDR3 has 12 amino acids. CDR1 ENHRY and CDR2 SYGVKD come from the germline V gene. CDR3 nucleotides: TGTGCCGTCCGGGCAGCGCAAGAGACCCATTACTTC. This translates into CAVRAAQETHYF.

The chain recombines TRBV20-1 with TRBJ2-1; D is possibly TRBD2 (6 bases). This CDR3 is built from 14 residues. V lost 3 bases, J lost 4 bases, and 13 bases lay in between. CDR1 DFQATT and CDR2 SNEGSKA come from the germline V gene (reference sequence). The CDR3 sequence: CSASGSLMYNEQFF. The DNA of the CDR3 is TGCAGTGCTAGCGGGAGTCTGATGTACAATGAGCAGTTCTTC.

About this clonotype itself: At one end the junction does not follow the germline gene, possibly because of a read error. The chain links TRBV6-1 to TRBJ2-7; unclear D gene. Germline V gene data show CDR1 as MNHNS and CDR2 as SASEGT. CDR3 length: 13 amino acids. CDR3: CAGSEASRIEQYF. The CDR3 bases are TGTGCCGGCAGTGAAGCTTCCAGGATCGAGCAGTACTTC.

The count of this clonotype is one. A much larger clone differs from this one at a single base, so this may be a read error. DNA for the CDR3: TGCGGCAGCAGCCCGGGGACCAGAGAGACCCAGTACTTC. Translated: CGSSPGTRETQYF. The gene calls are TRBV5-1 and TRBJ2-5; the D gene could be TRBD1 or TRBD2 (5 bases each). The germline V gene encodes CDR1 SGHRS and CDR2 YFSETQ. This CDR3 has 13 residues.

A word on this clonotype: One end of the junction varies from germline; a read error may be responsible. This chain's CDR3 is CSVTGTSNEKPFF. CDR3 bases: TGCAGCGTTACTGGGACTTCTAATGAAAAACCGTTTTTT. The chain employs TRBV29-1 and TRBJ1-4, with D perhaps matching TRBD1 (5 bases). The CDR3 contains 13 residues. Germline-derived CDR1 and CDR2 are SQVTM and ANQGSEA.

In its sample, this clonotype was seen once. Given the absence of the conserved phenylalanine or tryptophan at the CDR3 end, a read error is likely. This rearrangement joins TRBV28 to TRBJ2-7, with 10 nucleotides matching TRBD2. Trimming took 6 bases from V and 2 from J; bases not matched to a gene: 7. The CDR3 length is 15 residues. From germline, CDR1 is MDHEN and CDR2 SYDVKM. This CDR3 reads CASRALAGGTYEQYY. CDR3 in DNA: TGTGCCAGCAGGGCCTTAGCGGGGGGTACCTACGAGCAGTACTAC.